Sequencing of this TCR beta chain was carried out in a study of human T cells and chemical hapten exposure. Study as a whole: On the upper back, patch tests were applied with 0.01% DPC and read at 6 days. Variability of per-sample TCR yields stemmed mainly from small differences in pooled library volume. Study-level findings and limits: Counts of expanded TCRs at PT1 were positively correlated with patch test score.

TCRdb reprocessed the RACE reads with MiXCR, giving one entry per CDR3 protein. The sample holds fewer than 140,000 distinct CDR3 sequences, around 10% seen once. Per the germline V gene, CDR1 is MDHEN and CDR2 is SYDVKM. V gave up 8 bases and J gave up 2 bases, with 10 bases separating them. This CDR3 has 12 residues. This clonotype was picked up a small number of times. Antigen unknown. Time point in this sample: pre-sensitization, week 0. Treatment of the sample: therapeutic diphenylcyclopropenone sensitization with weekly scalp DPC. The TCR comes from a woman in her 50s with alopecia areata. Some clones in this sample may be carry-over from other donors' samples. This material consisted of whole blood, taken in connection with sensitization to the hapten diphenylcyclopropenone (DPC). V usage is TRBV28 and J usage is TRBJ2-7; D may be TRBD2 (5 bases). The DNA of the CDR3 is TGTGCCAGCCGGGGATTAACCTACGAGCAGTACTTC. It encodes CASRGLTYEQYF.